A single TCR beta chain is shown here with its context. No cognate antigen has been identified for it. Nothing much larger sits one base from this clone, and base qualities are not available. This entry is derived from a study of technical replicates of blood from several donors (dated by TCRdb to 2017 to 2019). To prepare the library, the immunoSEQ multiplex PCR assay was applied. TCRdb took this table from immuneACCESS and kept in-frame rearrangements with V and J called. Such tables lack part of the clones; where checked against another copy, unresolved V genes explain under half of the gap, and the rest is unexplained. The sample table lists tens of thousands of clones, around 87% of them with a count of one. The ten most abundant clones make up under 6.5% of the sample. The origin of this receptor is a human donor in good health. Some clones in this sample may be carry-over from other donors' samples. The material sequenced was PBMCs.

The nucleotide sequence is given as TGTGCCAGCAGTGACTCAGGGGCGGGAGGTAGGTCCTACAATGAGCAGTTCTTC. This gives the protein CASSDSGAGGRSYNEQFF. The sequence is built from TRBV6-4 and TRBJ2-1, and 8 junction bases match TRBD2. From V the trimming removes 0 bases and from J it removes 1 base, while the gene matches leave 8 bases of the junction unaccounted for. Reading the germline V gene gives CDR1 MRHNA and CDR2 SNTAGT. Reading from cysteine to phenylalanine, the CDR3 counts 18 amino acids. The entry retains the CDR3 DNA only, 54 bases that are in frame from base 1.